This T cell receptor beta chain was sequenced for a study of cytomegalovirus exposure and HLA in healthy donors. Overall study: Per a later analysis, the approximately 620 first-cohort and approximately 120 validation repertoires shared one platform. Findings of the study overall: Using the classifier, cytomegalovirus status was reportedly diagnosed with high specificity and sensitivity.

Trimming pared 3 bases from V and 4 bases from J, leaving 16 bases between. CDR1 is SNHLY and CDR2 is FYNNEI in the germline V gene. CDR3 size: 16 residues. In the case of this clone: The antigen remains unidentified.

Separate from the approximately 700-subject first cohort was the approximately 130-subject validation cohort, to which the donors belonged. TCRdb's copy holds only in-frame clones and misses some; the assay was immunoSEQ multiplex PCR. The sample has about 110,000 clones; almost 96% are singletons. The receptor was isolated from a woman in her late teens or twenties in good health and CMV-seronegative. Material: PBMCs. The chain joins TRBV2 to TRBJ2-1; TRBD2 is a possible D gene (6 bases). The CDR3 protein is CASSDRTTLRYNEQFF. Written as DNA, the CDR3 is TGTGCCAGCAGTGATAGGACTACACTGAGGTACAATGAGCAGTTCTTC.